Listed below are T cell receptor beta chains from one sample, sequenced in a study of T-cell memory formation after mild COVID-19. TCRdb independently ran MiXCR on the 5' RACE reads; one entry per CDR3 protein. The sample holds about 350,000 distinct CDR3 sequences, approximately 15% seen once. Material for sequencing was PBMCs or a T cell subset sorted from them (not recorded which). The source is a man younger than 30 who had mild COVID-19 (a few samples of this study predate the infection). Cell type and time point are not known. CDR3s leave out the opening cysteine and the closing phenylalanine or tryptophan.

ASSARGGKETQY,TRBV11-2,TRBJ2-5
SAAGYNQPQH,TRBV20-1,TRBJ1-5
ASSQEEGGHYNEQF,TRBV4-3,TRBJ2-1
ASSQDWSGGHYEQY,TRBV4-2,TRBJ2-7
ASSLDLYTQY,TRBV5-1,TRBJ2-3
ASSDDRDSPLH,TRBV6-2/TRBV6-3,TRBJ1-6
SVGEPPGDTQY,TRBV29-1,TRBJ2-3
ASSFIGQGLSPLH,TRBV5-5,TRBJ1-6
ASSLEAVGNTIY,TRBV7-8,TRBJ1-3
ASSLDTHQPQH,TRBV7-6,TRBJ1-5
ASSSPLRGTEAF,TRBV7-2,TRBJ1-1
ASSRPPGLANETQY,TRBV4-2,TRBJ2-5
ASSQVTAYTEAF,TRBV4-3,TRBJ1-1
ASSRTGELF,TRBV7-9,TRBJ2-2
ASSEALPSYNEQF,TRBV3-1,TRBJ2-1
ASTKGGLTNYGYT,TRBV25-1,TRBJ1-2
ASSLSDTEAF,TRBV5-1,TRBJ1-1
ASSPEGLGTEAF,TRBV6-5,TRBJ1-1
ASSYQGPNSPLH,TRBV6-2/TRBV6-3,TRBJ1-6
SLGDTETQY,TRBV20-1,TRBJ2-5
ASSSGQGNTIY,TRBV7-3,TRBJ1-3
ASSETGRVKNSPLH,TRBV25-1,TRBJ1-6
ASSLGLVQPTDTQY,TRBV5-6,TRBJ2-3
ASSQPRNPENTEAF,TRBV4-1,TRBJ1-1
ASSLGGGGSPQH,TRBV7-2,TRBJ1-5
ASSYWTGVKDEQF,TRBV6-2/TRBV6-3,TRBJ2-1
ASSYTGTGDEQF,TRBV6-2/TRBV6-3,TRBJ2-1
ASGLRGGETQY,TRBV3-1,TRBJ2-5